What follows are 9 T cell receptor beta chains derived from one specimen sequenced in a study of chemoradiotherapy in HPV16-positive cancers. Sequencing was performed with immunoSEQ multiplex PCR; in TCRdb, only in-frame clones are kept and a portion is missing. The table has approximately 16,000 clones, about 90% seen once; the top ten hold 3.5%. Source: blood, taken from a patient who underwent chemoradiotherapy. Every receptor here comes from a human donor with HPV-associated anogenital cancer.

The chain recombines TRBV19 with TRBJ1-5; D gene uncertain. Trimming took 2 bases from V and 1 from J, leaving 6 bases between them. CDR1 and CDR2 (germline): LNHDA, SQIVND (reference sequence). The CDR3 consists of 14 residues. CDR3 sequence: CASSIQISNQPQHF. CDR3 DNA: TGTGCCAGTAGTATACAGATAAGCAATCAGCCCCAGCATTTT. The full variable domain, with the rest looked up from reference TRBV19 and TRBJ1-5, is DGGITQSPKYLFRKEGQNVTLSCEQNLNHDAMYWYRQDPGQGLRLIYYSQIVNDFQKGDIAEGYSVSREKKESFPLTVTSAQKNPTAFYLCASSIQISNQPQHFGDGTRLSIL.

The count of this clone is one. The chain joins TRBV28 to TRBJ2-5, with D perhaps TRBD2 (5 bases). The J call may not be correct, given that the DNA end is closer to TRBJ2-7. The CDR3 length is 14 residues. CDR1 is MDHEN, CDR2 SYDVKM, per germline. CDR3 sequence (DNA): TGTGCCAGCAGTCCTAGCCTCCGAACCTACGAGCAGTACTTC. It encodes CASSPSLRTYEQYF.

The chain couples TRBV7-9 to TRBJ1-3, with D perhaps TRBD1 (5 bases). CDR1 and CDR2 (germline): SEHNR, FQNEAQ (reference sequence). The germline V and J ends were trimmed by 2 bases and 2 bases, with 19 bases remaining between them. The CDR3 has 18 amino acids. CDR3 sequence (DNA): TGTGCCAGCAGCTTATATCCAGGGCAAGTGAACCCTGGAAACACCATATATTTT. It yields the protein CASSLYPGQVNPGNTIYF.

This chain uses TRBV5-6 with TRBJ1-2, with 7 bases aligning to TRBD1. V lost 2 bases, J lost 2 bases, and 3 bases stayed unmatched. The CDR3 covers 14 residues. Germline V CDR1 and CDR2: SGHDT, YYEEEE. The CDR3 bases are TGTGCCAGCAGCTTTTCGGGACAGAACTATGGCTACACCTTC. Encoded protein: CASSFSGQNYGYTF.

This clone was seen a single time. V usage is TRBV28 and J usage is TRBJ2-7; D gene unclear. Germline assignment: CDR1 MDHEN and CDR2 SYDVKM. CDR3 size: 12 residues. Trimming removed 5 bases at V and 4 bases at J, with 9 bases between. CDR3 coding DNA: TGTGCCAGCAGTCGACTGCTATACGAGCAGTACTTC. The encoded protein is CASSRLLYEQYF.

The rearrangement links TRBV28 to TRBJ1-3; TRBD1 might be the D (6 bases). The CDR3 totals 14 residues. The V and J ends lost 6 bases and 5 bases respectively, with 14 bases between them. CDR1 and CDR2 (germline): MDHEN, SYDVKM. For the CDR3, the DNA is TGTGCCAGCAGACAACAGGGTCCACGAAACACCATATATTTT. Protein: CASRQQGPRNTIYF.

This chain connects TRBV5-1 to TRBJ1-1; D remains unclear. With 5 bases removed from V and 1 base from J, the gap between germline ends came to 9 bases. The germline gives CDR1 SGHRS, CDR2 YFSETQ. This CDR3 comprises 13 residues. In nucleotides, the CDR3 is TGCGCCAGCAGAGCACAGCCGAACACTGAAGCTTTCTTT. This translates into CASRAQPNTEAFF. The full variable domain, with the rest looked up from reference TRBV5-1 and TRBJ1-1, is KAGVTQTPRYLIKTRGQQVTLSCSPISGHRSVSWYQQTPGQGLQFLFEYFSETQRNKGNFPGRFSGRQFSNSRSEMNVSTLELGDSALYLCASRAQPNTEAFFGQGTRLTVV.

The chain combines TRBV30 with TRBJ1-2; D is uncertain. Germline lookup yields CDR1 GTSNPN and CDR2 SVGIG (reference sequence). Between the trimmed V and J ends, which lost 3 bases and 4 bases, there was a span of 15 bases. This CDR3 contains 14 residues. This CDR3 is CAWSALGEGYGYTF. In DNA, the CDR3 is TGTGCCTGGAGCGCGCTTGGGGAGGGCTATGGCTACACCTTC. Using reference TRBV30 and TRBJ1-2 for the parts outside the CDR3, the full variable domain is SQTIHQWPATLVQPVGSPLSLECTVEGTSNPNLYWYRQAAGRGLQLLFYSVGIGQISSEVPQNLSASRPQDRQFILSSKKLLLSDSGFYLCAWSALGEGYGYTFGSGTRLTVV.

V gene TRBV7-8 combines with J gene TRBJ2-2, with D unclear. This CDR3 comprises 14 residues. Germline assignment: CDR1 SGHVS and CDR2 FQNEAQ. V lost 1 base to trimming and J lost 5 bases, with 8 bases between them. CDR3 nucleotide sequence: TGTGCCAGCAGCTTAGAGTTTGTTACCGGGGAGCTGTTTTTT. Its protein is CASSLEFVTGELFF.